The clone carrying this TCR beta chain occurred a few times. This entry comes from a study of blood T cell repertoires in COVID-19. Turning to the study itself: There were acute and convalescent COVID-19 samples, and they came from the United States, Italy and Spain. T cells, B-cell-depleted T cells, or PBMCs provided the cDNA or gDNA that served as material.

How the authors handled the data: Counts of nucleated cells, estimated from reference gene primer amplification, were obtained. Sequencing was performed with immunoSEQ multiplex PCR; in TCRdb, only in-frame clones are kept and a portion is missing. That table furnishes V, J and clone size, whereas the DNA furnished D and trimming. This sample has 44,000 or so clones, with roughly 80% found just once. This CDR3 comprises 13 residues. Trimming cost V 0 bases and J 3 bases, with 5 bases left between them. Germline CDR1 reads WNHNN; CDR2 reads SYGVQD (reference sequence). The sequencing input was peripheral blood. The V gene is TRBV10-1, the J gene TRBJ1-2; no reliable D call. The clonotype originates from a man aged 50 or older with active COVID-19. As DNA, the CDR3 is TGCGCCAGCAGTGAGTCGAGGGACTATGGCTACACCTTC. Its translation is CASSESRDYGYTF.